A single sample is the source of the 26 T cell receptor beta chains below, sequenced in a study of shared clonotypes between healthy human individuals. TCRdb's table, derived via immunoSEQ multiplex PCR, lists solely in-frame clones and lacks some. The table shows more than 2,000,000 clones, with roughly 92% occurring only once. The sequenced sample was naive CD4+ T cells sorted from blood. Noted subset: CD45RA+ positively selected. The receptors stem from a man aged 18-30 years in good health.

The J gene is TRBJ1-2, the V gene TRBV6-5, with TRBD1 matching 8 bases. The CDR3 is 14 residues long. CDR1 MNHEY and CDR2 SVGAGI come from the germline V gene. The V gene end was trimmed by 7 bases and the J gene end by 4 bases; junction bases not matched to a gene: 8. This CDR3 reads CASTSRTGRYGYTF. In nucleotides, the CDR3 is TGTGCCAGCACTTCCAGGACAGGGCGCTATGGCTACACCTTC.

The chain joins TRBV18 to TRBJ2-5, with 14 bases matching TRBD2. Trimming at V came to 3 bases and at J to 3 bases, leaving 0 bases not matched to a gene. In germline, CDR1 is KGHSH, CDR2 LQKENI. The CDR3 length is 15 residues. CDR3 sequence reads: CASSPTSGGEETQYF. DNA of the CDR3: TGTGCCAGCTCACCGACTAGCGGGGGGGAAGAGACCCAGTACTTC.

This chain connects TRBV11-2 to TRBJ2-7; D remains ambiguous. This CDR3 has 15 residues. Per the germline V gene, CDR1 is SGHAT and CDR2 is FQNNGV. V lost 1 base and J 9 bases, leaving 19 bases between the germline ends. The CDR3 DNA is TGTGCCAGCAGCTTAGTTTCGGGTAGCCCAGATGTGCAGTACTTC. It specifies CASSLVSGSPDVQYF.

The chain joins TRBV11-1 to TRBJ1-2, with no clear D. From germline, CDR1 is SGHAT and CDR2 FQDESV (reference sequence). This CDR3 has 16 residues. V lost 2 bases, J lost 4 bases, and 17 bases lay in between. The CDR3 nucleotides are TGTGCCAGCAGCTTAAGACTCAGGCGGCCTATCTATGGCTACACCTTC. Its translation is CASSLRLRRPIYGYTF.

V and J are TRBV7-3 and TRBJ2-3, with TRBD1 matching over 9 bases. CDR3 length: 15 amino acids. The germline CDR1 and CDR2 sequences are SGHTA and FQGTGA. V lost 4 bases, J lost 2 bases, and 4 bases stayed unmatched. CDR3 sequence reads: CASSSQGANTDTQYF. In DNA, the CDR3 is TGTGCCAGCAGCTCACAGGGGGCGAACACAGATACGCAGTATTTT.

The chain recombines TRBV6-6 with TRBJ1-1; TRBD1 agrees at 7 bases. Germline V gene data show CDR1 as MNHNY and CDR2 as SVGAGI (reference sequence). This CDR3 comprises 15 residues. V shed 1 base and J 4 bases; nucleotides not matched to a gene: 6. The CDR3 loop is CASSYFQTGPTEAFF. The CDR3 DNA sequence: TGTGCCAGCAGTTACTTCCAGACAGGGCCCACTGAAGCTTTCTTT.

In DNA form, the CDR3 reads TGTGCCAGCACCTGGGGACTAGCGGGATTGTACGAGCAGTACTTC. This sequence encodes CASTWGLAGLYEQYF. The chain combines TRBV6-5 with TRBJ2-7; 13 positions agree with TRBD2. CDR1 MNHEY and CDR2 SVGAGI come from the germline V gene. This CDR3 comprises 15 residues. After removal of 7 bases from V and 4 bases from J, the junction contained 7 bases not matched to a gene.

The J gene is TRBJ1-1, the V gene TRBV29-1; D remains unclear. CDR1 is SQVTM, CDR2 ANQGSEA, per germline. V shed 2 bases and J shed 1 base, with 14 bases lying between them. The CDR3 totals 15 residues. The CDR3 nucleotides read TGCAGCGTTGAACTGGACCCTTGGCAGAACACTGAAGCTTTCTTT. Residues: CSVELDPWQNTEAFF.

This clone appeared once. The same CDR3 arises from other DNA sequences in this sample as well. The chain has TRBV7-9 and TRBJ1-6, with D unclear. CDR1 SEHNR and CDR2 FQNEAQ come from the germline V gene (reference sequence). There are 13 residues in the CDR3. V was pared by 0 bases and J by 9 bases, with 6 bases between. The CDR3 nucleotides are TGTGCCAGCAGCTTAGCCGGTCCTTCACCCCTCCACTTT. Residues: CASSLAGPSPLHF.

V and J are TRBV27 and TRBJ2-7; the match to TRBD1 covers 9 bases. The CDR3 length is 13 residues. The germline CDR1 and CDR2 sequences are MNHEY and SMNVEV (reference sequence). With V trimmed by 0 bases and J by 9 bases, 3 bases remained unmatched. The CDR3 sequence is CASSLSGTGRQYF. The CDR3 region has the DNA TGTGCCAGCAGTTTATCCGGGACAGGGCGGCAGTACTTC.

On this clone: At the DNA level, this CDR3 is encoded by other sequences in the same sample as well. The genes are TRBV5-4 and TRBJ2-7; D not certain. The CDR3 length is 14 residues. The V end lost 3 bases, the J end lost 0 bases, and 10 bases lay between the germline ends. Germline assignment: CDR1 SGHNT and CDR2 YYREEE (reference sequence). The CDR3 loop reads CASSYDGSSYEQYF. Written as DNA, the CDR3 is TGTGCCAGCAGCTATGACGGAAGCTCCTACGAGCAGTACTTC.

The chain uses TRBV11-2 and TRBJ2-1; the match to TRBD2 covers 15 bases. Germline V lookup: CDR1 SGHAT, CDR2 FQNNGV. Losses at the gene ends were 5 bases for V and 8 bases for J; bases not matched to a gene: 13. The CDR3 loop spans 18 amino acids. CDR3 nucleotides: TGTGCCAGCAGCCGACGGGACACGGGACTAGCGGGAGGATATGAGCAGTTCTTC. This encodes CASSRRDTGLAGGYEQFF.

The J gene is TRBJ2-7, the V gene TRBV4-1, with D unclear. Germline CDR1 is MGHRA and CDR2 is YSYEKL. The CDR3 totals 16 residues. Trimming removed 0 bases at V and 3 bases at J, with 15 bases between. The CDR3 DNA reads TGCGCCAGCAGCCAAGATATTGCTACAGCCTACTACGAGCAGTACTTC. Residues: CASSQDIATAYYEQYF.

Only a few counts were recorded for this clone. The DNA for the CDR3 is TGCGCCAGCAGCCAAGTCCCCCTTCCGGGACAGGGGAGCGAGCAGTACTTC. Its protein product is CASSQVPLPGQGSEQYF. The rearrangement links TRBV4-1 to TRBJ2-7; 10 bases are shared with TRBD1. The CDR3 loop spans 17 amino acids. Trimming took 1 base from V and 6 from J; bases not matched to a gene: 12. CDR1 is MGHRA, CDR2 YSYEKL, per germline.

The chain uses TRBV19 and TRBJ1-4, with D possibly matching TRBD1 (6 bases). The CDR3 contains 14 residues. V gave up 10 bases and J gave up 0 bases, with 12 bases separating them. Germline CDR1 LNHDA, CDR2 SQIVND (reference sequence). The DNA for the CDR3 is TGTGCCACGACAGGAGCCGCAACTAATGAAAAACTGTTTTTT. Amino acids: CATTGAATNEKLFF.

V and J are TRBV5-1 and TRBJ2-5; D is possibly TRBD2 (6 bases). Trimming pared 1 base from V and 5 bases from J, leaving 15 bases between. Looked up from germline, CDR1 is SGHRS and CDR2 is YFSETQ. The CDR3 contains 15 residues. The CDR3 loop is CASSLIQARGETQYF. The DNA of the CDR3 is TGCGCCAGCAGCTTGATTCAGGCCCGGGGGGAGACCCAGTACTTC.

The V and J genes are TRBV30 and TRBJ2-7; D ambiguous. V was cut by 5 bases and J by 0 bases, with 11 bases left in between. Germline assignment: CDR1 GTSNPN and CDR2 SVGIG (reference sequence). The CDR3 length is 13 residues. The CDR3 DNA is TGTGCCTGGGCCCTAGGGTTCTCCTACGAGCAGTACTTC. It specifies CAWALGFSYEQYF.

The CDR3 DNA reads TGTGCCAGCAGCGTAAATAGTTTCTCCTACGAGCAGTACTTC. Translation: CASSVNSFSYEQYF. The genes are TRBV11-2 and TRBJ2-7; no reliable D call. This CDR3 is built from 14 residues. V was clipped by 5 bases and J by 0 bases, with 11 bases between them. Per germline, CDR1 SGHAT and CDR2 FQNNGV.

V gene TRBV6-6 combines with J gene TRBJ2-7; TRBD2 matches 7 bases. The CDR3 sequence is 15 residues long. Germline lookup yields CDR1 MNHNY and CDR2 SVGAGI (reference sequence). V dropped 2 bases and J dropped 0; count of bases not matched to a gene: 4. The CDR3 nucleotides read TGTGCCAGCAGTTACCGCGGGGGTGCCTCCTACGAGCAGTACTTC. The encoded protein is CASSYRGGASYEQYF.

As regards this clone: The CDR3 does not end in the conserved phenylalanine or tryptophan, so this is likely a read error. No DNA is shown, since the ends of the CDR3 on it are uncertain; the CDR3 is the one TCRdb lists. The V and J genes are TRBV5-7 and TRBJ1-4; no DNA check was done on the table's D call, TRBD1. TRBV5-7 is marked as an open reading frame, function uncertain. Counting both end residues, the CDR3 totals 11 amino acids. The CDR3 loop reads CASSCTGPGLG.

The rearrangement links TRBV7-2 to TRBJ2-5, with 12 bases matching TRBD1. After removal of 5 bases from V and 5 bases from J, the junction contained 6 bases not matched to a gene. The germline gives CDR1 SGHTA, CDR2 FQGNSA. The CDR3 covers 15 residues. The CDR3, as DNA: TGTGCCAGCAGCCCGGGACAGGGGGCGCGGGAGACCCAGTACTTC. It specifies CASSPGQGARETQYF.

This chain joins TRBV5-1 and TRBJ2-3, with D possibly being TRBD2 (5 bases). The CDR3 is 15 residues long. V dropped 3 bases and J dropped 1 base, with 12 bases sitting between them. Germline V gene sequence: CDR1 SGHRS, CDR2 YFSETQ. Written as DNA, the CDR3 is TGCGCCAGCAGCTCGTCGGAGGTCGGCACAGATACGCAGTATTTT. Translated: CASSSSEVGTDTQYF.

V usage is TRBV14 and J usage is TRBJ2-2; TRBD2 aligns across 11 bases. Per germline, CDR1 SGHDN and CDR2 FVKESK. Trimming at V came to 2 bases and at J to 4 bases, leaving 6 bases not matched to a gene. The CDR3 consists of 17 residues. The CDR3 sequence is CASSQYGTSGFTGELFF. DNA for the CDR3: TGTGCCAGCAGCCAATATGGGACTAGCGGCTTCACCGGGGAGCTGTTTTTT.

V and J are TRBV5-1 and TRBJ1-2; unclear D gene. The CDR3 consists of 14 residues. Germline V gives CDR1 SGHRS, CDR2 YFSETQ. Trimming took 0 bases from V and 8 from J, leaving 14 bases between them. CDR3 in amino acids: CASSLDRQPKGYTF. The CDR3, as DNA: TGCGCCAGCAGCTTGGATCGTCAGCCCAAAGGCTACACCTTC.

About this clone itself: Other DNA sequences within the sample encode an identical CDR3. The V call is TRBV27, the J call TRBJ1-1; D might be TRBD1 (5 bases). CDR3 length: 13 residues. Trimming removed 0 bases from V and 4 bases from J, with 6 bases in between. Germline CDR1 reads MNHEY; CDR2 reads SMNVEV (reference sequence). The DNA of the CDR3 is TGTGCCAGCAGTTTATCCCAGGGCACTGAAGCTTTCTTT. It specifies CASSLSQGTEAFF.

This chain joins TRBV28 and TRBJ2-7; TRBD2 agrees at 7 bases. The length of the CDR3 is 15 residues. V lost 2 bases and J lost 6; bases outside the gene matches: 10. Germline V gene lookup returns CDR1 MDHEN and CDR2 SYDVKM. As DNA, the CDR3 is TGTGCCAGCAGTTTAGGGGGAGGGGTATCTCTCGAGCAGTACTTC. Translation gives CASSLGGGVSLEQYF.